The entry that follows covers one T cell receptor beta chain sequence. What it binds is unknown. V lost 0 bases and J 4 bases, leaving 9 bases between the germline ends. CDR1 is SQVTM, CDR2 ANQGSEA, per germline. The CDR3 runs to 13 residues. Next came a second PCR, run for about 7 to 12 cycles, which used a sample-barcoded 5' primer along with a J-beta primer mix. TCRdb reprocessed the 5' RACE reads via MiXCR and lists one record per CDR3 protein. In the table there are 1.8 million or so distinct CDR3 sequences, about 39% of which are singletons. The data were taken from a study of blood T cells in healthy people across ages. General study points: Older individuals had lower TCR beta diversity per million T cells (the decline was roughly linear).

The chain carries TRBV29-1 and TRBJ1-2; D is ambiguous. The source is a human donor in good health. The sequenced sample was blood. The CDR3, as DNA: TGCAGCGTTGAAGAATCGTGGGGCTATGGCTACACCTTC. It encodes CSVEESWGYGYTF.